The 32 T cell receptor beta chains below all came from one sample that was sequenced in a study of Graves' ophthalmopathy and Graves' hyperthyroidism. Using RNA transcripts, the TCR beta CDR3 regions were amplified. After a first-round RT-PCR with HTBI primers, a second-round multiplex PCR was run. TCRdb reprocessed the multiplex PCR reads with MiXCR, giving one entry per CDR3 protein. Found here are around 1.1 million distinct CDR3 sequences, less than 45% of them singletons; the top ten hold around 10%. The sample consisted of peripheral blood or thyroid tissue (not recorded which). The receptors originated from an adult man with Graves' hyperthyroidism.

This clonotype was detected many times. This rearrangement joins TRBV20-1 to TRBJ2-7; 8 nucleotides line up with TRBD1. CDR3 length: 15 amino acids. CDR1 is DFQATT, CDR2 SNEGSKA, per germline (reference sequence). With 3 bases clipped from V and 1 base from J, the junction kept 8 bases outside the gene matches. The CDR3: CSASGQGSISYEQYF. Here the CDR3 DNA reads TGCAGTGCTAGTGGACAGGGTTCCATTTCCTACGAGCAGTACTTC.

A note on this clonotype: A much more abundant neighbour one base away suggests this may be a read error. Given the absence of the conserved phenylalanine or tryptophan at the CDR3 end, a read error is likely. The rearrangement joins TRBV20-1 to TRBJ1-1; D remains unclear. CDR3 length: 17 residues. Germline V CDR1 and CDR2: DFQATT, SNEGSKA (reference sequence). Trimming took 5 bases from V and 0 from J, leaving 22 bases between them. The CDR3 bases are TGCAGTGCTCGACCCCTCGCGCGTTTGGAAGTGAACACTGAAGCTTTCCTT. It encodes CSARPLARLEVNTEAFL.

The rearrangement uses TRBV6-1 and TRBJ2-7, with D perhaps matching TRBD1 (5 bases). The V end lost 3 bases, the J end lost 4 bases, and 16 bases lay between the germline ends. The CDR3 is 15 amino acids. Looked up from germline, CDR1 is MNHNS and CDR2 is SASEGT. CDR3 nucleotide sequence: TGTGCCAGCAGTGACTCGGACAATCGGTGGTACGAGCAGTACTTC. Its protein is CASSDSDNRWYEQYF.

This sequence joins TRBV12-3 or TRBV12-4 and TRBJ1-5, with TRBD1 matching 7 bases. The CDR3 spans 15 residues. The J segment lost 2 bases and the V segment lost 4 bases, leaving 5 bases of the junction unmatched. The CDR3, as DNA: TGTGCCAGCAGTTACAGGGGTGGAGGCAATCAGCCCCAGCATTTT. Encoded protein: CASSYRGGGNQPQHF.

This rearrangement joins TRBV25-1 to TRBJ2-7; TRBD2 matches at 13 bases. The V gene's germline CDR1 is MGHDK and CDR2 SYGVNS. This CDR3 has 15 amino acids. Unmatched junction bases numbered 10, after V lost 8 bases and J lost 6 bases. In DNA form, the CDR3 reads TGTGCCAGCGTTGTCCGGACTAGCGGGAGTGGCGAGCAGTACTTC. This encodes CASVVRTSGSGEQYF.

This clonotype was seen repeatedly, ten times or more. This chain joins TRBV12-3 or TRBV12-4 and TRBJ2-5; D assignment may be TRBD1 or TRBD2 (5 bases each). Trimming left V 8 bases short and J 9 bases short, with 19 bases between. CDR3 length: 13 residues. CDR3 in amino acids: CASSPGTSAAQYF. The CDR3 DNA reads TGTGCCAGCTCCCCCGGGACCTCAGCGGCCCAGTACTTC.

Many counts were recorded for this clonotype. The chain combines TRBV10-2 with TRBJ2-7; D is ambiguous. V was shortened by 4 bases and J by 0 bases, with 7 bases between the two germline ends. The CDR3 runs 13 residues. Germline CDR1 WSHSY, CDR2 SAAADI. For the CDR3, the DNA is TGCGCCAGCAGTGCCCCAGCCTCCTACGAGCAGTACTTC. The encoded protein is CASSAPASYEQYF.

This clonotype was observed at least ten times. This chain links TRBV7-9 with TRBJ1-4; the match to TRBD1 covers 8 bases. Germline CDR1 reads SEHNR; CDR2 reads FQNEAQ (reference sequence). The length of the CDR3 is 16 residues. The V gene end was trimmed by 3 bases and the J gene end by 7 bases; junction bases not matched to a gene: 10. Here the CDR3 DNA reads TGTGCCAGCAGCTTGATGGGACAGGAGGATGGTGAAAAACTGTTTTTT. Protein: CASSLMGQEDGEKLFF.

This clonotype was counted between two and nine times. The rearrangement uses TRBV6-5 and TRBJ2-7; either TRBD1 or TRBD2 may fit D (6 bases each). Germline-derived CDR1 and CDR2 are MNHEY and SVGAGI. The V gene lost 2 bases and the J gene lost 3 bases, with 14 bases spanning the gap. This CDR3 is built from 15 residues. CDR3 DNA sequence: TGTGCCAGCAGTTACCAACAGGGAGCGGGCTACGAGCAGTACTTC. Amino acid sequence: CASSYQQGAGYEQYF.

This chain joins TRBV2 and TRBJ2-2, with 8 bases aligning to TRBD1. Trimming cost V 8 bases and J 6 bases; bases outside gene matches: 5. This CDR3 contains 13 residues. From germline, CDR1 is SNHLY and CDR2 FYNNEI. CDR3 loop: CASGKTGAGELFF. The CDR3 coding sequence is TGTGCCAGCGGGAAGACAGGGGCCGGGGAGCTGTTTTTT.

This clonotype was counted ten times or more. The CDR3 nucleotides are TGTGCCAGTCGAGATTTGGTGGACACTGAAGCTTTCTTT. Translated, it gives CASRDLVDTEAFF. The rearrangement joins TRBV19 to TRBJ1-1; D call uncertain. Trimming took off 8 bases at V and 3 bases at J, with 13 bases between the two ends. Germline assignment: CDR1 LNHDA and CDR2 SQIVND (reference sequence). CDR3 length: 13 residues.

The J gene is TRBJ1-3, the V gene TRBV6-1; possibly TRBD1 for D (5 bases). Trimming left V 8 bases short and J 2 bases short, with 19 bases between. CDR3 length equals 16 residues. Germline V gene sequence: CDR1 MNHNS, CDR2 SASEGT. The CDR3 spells CASGRITGITGNTIYF. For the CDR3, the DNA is TGTGCCAGCGGTCGTATAACAGGTATTACTGGAAACACCATATATTTT.

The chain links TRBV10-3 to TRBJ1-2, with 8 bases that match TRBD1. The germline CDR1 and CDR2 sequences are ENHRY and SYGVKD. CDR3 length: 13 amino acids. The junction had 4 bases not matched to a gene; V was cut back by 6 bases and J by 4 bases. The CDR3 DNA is TGTGCCATCAGGGAAGGACAGGGCTATGGCTACACCTTC. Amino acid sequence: CAIREGQGYGYTF.

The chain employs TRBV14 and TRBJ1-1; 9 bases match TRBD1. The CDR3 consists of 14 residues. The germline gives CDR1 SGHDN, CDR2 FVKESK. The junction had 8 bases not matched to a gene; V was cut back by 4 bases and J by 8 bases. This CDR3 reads CASSRRDRENEAFF. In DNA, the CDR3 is TGTGCCAGCAGCCGCCGGGACAGGGAGAACGAAGCTTTCTTT.

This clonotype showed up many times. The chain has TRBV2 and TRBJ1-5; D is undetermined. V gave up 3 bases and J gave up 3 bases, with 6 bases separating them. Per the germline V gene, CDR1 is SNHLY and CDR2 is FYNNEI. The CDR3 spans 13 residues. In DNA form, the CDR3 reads TGTGCCAGCAGTGACAGGCCCAATCAGCCCCAGCATTTT. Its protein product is CASSDRPNQPQHF.

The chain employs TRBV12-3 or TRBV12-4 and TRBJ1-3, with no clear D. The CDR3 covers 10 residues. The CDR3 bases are TGTGCAACCTCTGGAAACACCATATATTTT. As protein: CATSGNTIYF.

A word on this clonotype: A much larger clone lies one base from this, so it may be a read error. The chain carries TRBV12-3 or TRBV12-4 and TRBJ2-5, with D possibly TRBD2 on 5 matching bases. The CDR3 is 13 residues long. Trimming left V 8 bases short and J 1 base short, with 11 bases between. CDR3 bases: TGTGCCAGCGGAGCGGAGATCCAAGAGACCCAGTACTTC. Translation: CASGAEIQETQYF.

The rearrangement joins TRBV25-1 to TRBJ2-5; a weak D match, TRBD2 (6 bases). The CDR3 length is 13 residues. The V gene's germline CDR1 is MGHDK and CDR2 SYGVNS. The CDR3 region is CASGPRGMRTQYF. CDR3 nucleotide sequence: TGTGCAAGCGGTCCCCGCGGGATGAGGACCCAGTACTTC. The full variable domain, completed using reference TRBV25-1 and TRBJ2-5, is EADIYQTPRYLVIGTGKKITLECSQTMGHDKMYWYQQDPGMELHLIHYSYGVNSTEKGDLSSESTVSRIRTEHFPLTLESARPSHTSQYLCASGPRGMRTQYFGPGTRLLVL.

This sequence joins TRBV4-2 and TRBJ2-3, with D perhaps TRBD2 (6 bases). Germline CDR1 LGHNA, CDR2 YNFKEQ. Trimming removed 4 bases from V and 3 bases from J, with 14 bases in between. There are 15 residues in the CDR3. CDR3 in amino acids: CASSPWRDATDTQYF. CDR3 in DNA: TGTGCCAGCAGCCCTTGGCGGGATGCAACAGATACGCAGTATTTT.

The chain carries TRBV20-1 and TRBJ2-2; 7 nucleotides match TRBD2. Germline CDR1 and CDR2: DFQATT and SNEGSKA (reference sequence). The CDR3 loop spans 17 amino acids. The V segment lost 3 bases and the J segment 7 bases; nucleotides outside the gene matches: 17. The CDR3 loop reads CSASGGAETSMNGELFF. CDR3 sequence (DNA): TGCAGTGCTAGTGGAGGGGCCGAGACTAGCATGAACGGGGAGCTGTTTTTT.

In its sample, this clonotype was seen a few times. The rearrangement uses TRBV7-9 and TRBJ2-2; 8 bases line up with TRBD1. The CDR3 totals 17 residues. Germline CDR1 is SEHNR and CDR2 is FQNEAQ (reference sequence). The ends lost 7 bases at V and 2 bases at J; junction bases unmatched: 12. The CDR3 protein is CASTSPQGAKNTGELFF. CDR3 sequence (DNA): TGTGCCAGCACCTCACCCCAGGGGGCGAAAAACACCGGGGAGCTGTTTTTT.

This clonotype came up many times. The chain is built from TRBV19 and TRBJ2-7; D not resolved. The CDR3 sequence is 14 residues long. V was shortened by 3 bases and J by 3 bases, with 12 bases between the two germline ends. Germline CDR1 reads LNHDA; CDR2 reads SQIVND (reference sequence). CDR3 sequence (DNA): TGTGCCAGTAGTATGGTAGGGTCCGGCTACGAGCAGTACTTC. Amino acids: CASSMVGSGYEQYF.

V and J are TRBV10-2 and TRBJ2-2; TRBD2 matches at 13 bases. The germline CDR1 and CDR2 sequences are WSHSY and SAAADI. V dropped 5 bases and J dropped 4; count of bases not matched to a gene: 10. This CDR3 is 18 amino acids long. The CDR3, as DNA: TGCGCCAGCAGTTATTCGACACTAGCGGGAGGGTTCACCGGGGAGCTGTTTTTT. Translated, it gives CASSYSTLAGGFTGELFF.

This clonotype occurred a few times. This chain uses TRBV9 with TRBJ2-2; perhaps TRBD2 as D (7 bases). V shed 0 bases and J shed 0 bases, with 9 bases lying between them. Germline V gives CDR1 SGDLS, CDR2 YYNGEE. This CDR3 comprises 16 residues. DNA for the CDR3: TGTGCCAGCAGCGTAGTCGGGGGGCCGAACACCGGGGAGCTGTTTTTT. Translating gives CASSVVGGPNTGELFF.

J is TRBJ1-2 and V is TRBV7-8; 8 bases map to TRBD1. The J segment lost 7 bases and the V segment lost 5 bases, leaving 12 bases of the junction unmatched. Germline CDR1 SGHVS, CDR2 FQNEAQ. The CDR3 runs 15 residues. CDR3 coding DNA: TGTGCCAGCAGCCAGGGACAGGCGGGCGTTGGTGGCTACACCTTC. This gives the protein CASSQGQAGVGGYTF.

CDR3 bases: TGTGCCATCAGTGAGTCGCCAGAAGCAGCGCAGTATTTT. Its translation: CAISESPEAAQYF. The V call is TRBV10-3, the J call TRBJ2-3; no clear D. This CDR3 has 13 amino acids. V shed 0 bases and J shed 10 bases, with 11 bases lying between them. Germline V CDR1 and CDR2: ENHRY, SYGVKD.

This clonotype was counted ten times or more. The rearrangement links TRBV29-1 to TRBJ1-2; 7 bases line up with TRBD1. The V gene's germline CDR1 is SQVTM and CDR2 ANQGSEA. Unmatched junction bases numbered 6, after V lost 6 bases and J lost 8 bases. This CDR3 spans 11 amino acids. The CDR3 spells CSVLDREGYTF. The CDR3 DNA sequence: TGCAGCGTCCTCGACAGGGAGGGCTACACCTTC.

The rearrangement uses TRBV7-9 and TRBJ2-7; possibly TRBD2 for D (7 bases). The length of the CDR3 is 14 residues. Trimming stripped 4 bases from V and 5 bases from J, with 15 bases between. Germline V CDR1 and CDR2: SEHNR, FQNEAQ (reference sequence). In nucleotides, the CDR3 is TGTGCCAGCAGCTCAGAGGGGGGGCCGGACGAGCAGTACTTC. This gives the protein CASSSEGGPDEQYF.

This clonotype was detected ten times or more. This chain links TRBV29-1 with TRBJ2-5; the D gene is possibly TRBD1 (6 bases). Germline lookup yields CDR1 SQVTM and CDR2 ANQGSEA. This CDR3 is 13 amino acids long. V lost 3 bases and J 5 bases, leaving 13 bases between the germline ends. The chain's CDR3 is CSVDQGLWETQYF. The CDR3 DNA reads TGCAGCGTTGATCAGGGGTTGTGGGAGACCCAGTACTTC.

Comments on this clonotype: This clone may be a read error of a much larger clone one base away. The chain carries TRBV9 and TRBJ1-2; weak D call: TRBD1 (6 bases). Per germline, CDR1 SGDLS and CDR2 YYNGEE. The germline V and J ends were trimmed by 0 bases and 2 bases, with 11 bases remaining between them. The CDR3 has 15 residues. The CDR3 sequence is CASSVDEGQNYGYTF. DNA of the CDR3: TGTGCCAGCAGCGTAGACGAGGGACAAAACTATGGCTACACCTTC. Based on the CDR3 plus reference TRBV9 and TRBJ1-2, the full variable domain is DSGVTQTPKHLITATGQRVTLRCSPRSGDLSVYWYQQSLDQGLQFLIQYYNGEERAKGNILERFSAQQFPDLHSELNLSSLELGDSALYFCASSVDEGQNYGYTFGSGTRLTVV.

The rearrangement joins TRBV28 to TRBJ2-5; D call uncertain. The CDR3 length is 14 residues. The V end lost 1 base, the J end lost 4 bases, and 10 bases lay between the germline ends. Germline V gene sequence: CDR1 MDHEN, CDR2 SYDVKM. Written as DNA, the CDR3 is TGTGCCAGCAGTTTATCCCCTCGCGGAGAGACCCAGTACTTC. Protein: CASSLSPRGETQYF.

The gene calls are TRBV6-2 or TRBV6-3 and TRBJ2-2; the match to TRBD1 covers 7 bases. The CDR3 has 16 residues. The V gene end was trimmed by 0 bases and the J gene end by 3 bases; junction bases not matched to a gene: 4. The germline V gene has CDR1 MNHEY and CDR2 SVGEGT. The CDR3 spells CASSYSRQGHTGELFF. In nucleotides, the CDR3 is TGTGCCAGCAGTTACTCGCGACAGGGCCACACCGGGGAGCTGTTTTTT.